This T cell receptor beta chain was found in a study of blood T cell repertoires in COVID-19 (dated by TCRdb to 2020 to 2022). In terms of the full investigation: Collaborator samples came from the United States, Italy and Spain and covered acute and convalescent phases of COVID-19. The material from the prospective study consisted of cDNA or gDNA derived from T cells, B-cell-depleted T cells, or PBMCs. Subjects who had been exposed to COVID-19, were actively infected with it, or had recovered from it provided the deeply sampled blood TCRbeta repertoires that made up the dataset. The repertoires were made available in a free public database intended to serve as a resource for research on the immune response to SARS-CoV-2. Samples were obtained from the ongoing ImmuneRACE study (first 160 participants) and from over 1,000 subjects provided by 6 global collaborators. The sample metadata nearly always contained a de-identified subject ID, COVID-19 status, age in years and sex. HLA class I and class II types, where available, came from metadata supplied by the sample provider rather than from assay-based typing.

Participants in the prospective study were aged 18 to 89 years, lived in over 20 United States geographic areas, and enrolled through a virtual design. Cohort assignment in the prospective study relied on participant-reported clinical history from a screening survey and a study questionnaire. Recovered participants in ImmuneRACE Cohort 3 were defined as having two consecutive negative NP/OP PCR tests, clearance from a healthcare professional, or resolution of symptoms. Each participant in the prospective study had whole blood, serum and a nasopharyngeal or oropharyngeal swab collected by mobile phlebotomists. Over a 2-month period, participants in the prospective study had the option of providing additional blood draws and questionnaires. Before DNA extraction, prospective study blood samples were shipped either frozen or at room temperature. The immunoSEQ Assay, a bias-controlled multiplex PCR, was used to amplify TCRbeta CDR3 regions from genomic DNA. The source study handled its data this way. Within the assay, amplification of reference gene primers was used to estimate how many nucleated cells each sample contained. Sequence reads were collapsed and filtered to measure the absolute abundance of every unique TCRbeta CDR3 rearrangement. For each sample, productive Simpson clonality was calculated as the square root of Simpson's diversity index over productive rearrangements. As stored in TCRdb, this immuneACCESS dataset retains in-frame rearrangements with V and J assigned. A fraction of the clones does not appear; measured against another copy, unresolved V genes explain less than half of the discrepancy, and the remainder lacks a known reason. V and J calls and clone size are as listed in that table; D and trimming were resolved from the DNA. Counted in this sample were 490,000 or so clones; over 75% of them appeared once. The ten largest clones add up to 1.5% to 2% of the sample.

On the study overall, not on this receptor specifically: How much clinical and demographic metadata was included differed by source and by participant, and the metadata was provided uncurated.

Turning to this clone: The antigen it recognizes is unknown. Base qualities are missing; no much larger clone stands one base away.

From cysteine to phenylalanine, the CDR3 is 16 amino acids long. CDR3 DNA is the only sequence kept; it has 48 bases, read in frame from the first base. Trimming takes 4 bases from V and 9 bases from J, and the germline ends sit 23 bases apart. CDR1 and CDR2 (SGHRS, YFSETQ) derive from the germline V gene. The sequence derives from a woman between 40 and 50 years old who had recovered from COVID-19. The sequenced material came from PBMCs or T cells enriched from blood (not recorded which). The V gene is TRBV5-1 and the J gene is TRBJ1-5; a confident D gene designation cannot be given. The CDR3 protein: CASSPNPLDISPPQHF. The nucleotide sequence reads TGCGCCAGCAGCCCAAACCCACTCGACATCTCTCCGCCCCAGCATTTT.